Listed here is a single T cell receptor (beta chain). There are a few counts of this clone. What antigen it recognizes has not been identified. No qualities accompany the bases; no much larger clone lies one base away. TCRbeta CDR3 regions were amplified from genomic DNA by means of the immunoSEQ Assay, a bias-controlled multiplex PCR. Per the authors' processing: Nucleated cell counts per sample were estimated from amplification of reference gene primers within the assay. Sequence reads were collapsed and filtered to measure the absolute abundance of every unique TCRbeta CDR3 rearrangement. For each sample, productive Simpson clonality was calculated as the square root of Simpson's diversity index over productive rearrangements. This immuneACCESS table, as held by TCRdb, lists in-frame sequences with V and J called but not all clones. Of the missing ones, under half trace to an unresolved V gene in checked studies; the others have no known cause. V and J calls and clone size follow that table, whereas D and trimming were derived from the DNA. This sample comprises 150,000 or so clones, roughly 80% of them detected only once. The ten largest account for just over 0.55% of the sample.

This entry belongs to a study of blood T cell repertoires in COVID-19 (TCRdb year 2020). Regarding the study in general: Collaborator samples came from the United States, Italy and Spain and covered acute and convalescent phases of COVID-19. The prospective study material was composed of cDNA or gDNA derived from T cells, B-cell-depleted T cells, or PBMCs. Deeply sampled blood TCRbeta repertoires from subjects exposed to, actively infected with, or recovered from COVID-19 were included in the dataset. The repertoires were released in a freely available public database intended as a resource for research on the immune response to SARS-CoV-2. The samples were drawn from two sources: the first 160 participants of the ongoing ImmuneRACE study, and 1,254 subjects contributed by 6 global collaborators. The sample metadata nearly always contained a de-identified subject ID, COVID-19 status, age in years and sex. Where HLA class I and class II types were available, the types were taken from metadata supplied by the sample provider, not from assay-based typing. The paper as a whole reports these results and caveats: Clinical and demographic metadata were provided uncurated, with the amount varying by source and participant.

Each collaborating institution followed its own protocols to collect whole blood in K2EDTA tubes. For TCRbeta analysis, collaborators shipped samples in one of three forms: frozen whole blood, isolated PBMCs, or DNA extracted from either of those sample types. Sequencing was carried out using peripheral blood. The source of this sequence is a man between 60 and 75 years old with acute or convalescent COVID-19.

Here is the DNA: TGTGCCAGCAGGCGGGGGTCCGGGGAGCTGTTTTTT. The translation is CASRRGSGELFF. The chain uses TRBV6-5 and TRBJ2-2; 7 central bases correspond to TRBD2. The CDR3 starts with the cysteine, ends with the phenylalanine, and has 12 residues. The CDR3 DNA has 36 bases and is translated from base 1. Germline trimming: 6 bases from V, 6 bases from J; junction bases outside gene matches: 1. The germline V gene gives CDR1 as MNHEY and CDR2 as SVGAGI.